The T cell receptor (beta chain) described here comes from a study of OX40 agonist ivuxolimab in advanced cancers. General study results and limits: Expansion of clones was among the lowest in partial responders at 0.1-3.0 mg/kg.

Trimming stripped 4 bases from V and 8 bases from J, with 11 bases between. The CDR3 covers 12 residues. Per germline, CDR1 MGHDK and CDR2 SYGVNS. Blood sampling took place at baseline, cycle 4 day 1, and cycle 7 day 1. A note on this clone: Its antigen is currently unknown.

The method was immunoSEQ multiplex PCR; TCRdb's version includes in-frame clones alone and lacks a portion of them. The data show approximately 91,000 clones, around 88% seen once. The chain joins TRBV25-1 to TRBJ1-2; weak D call: TRBD1 (5 bases). This sample comprised CD4+ or CD8+ T cells sorted from blood, obtained in a trial of the OX40 agonist ivuxolimab. The TCR was taken from an adult with an advanced solid tumor such as melanoma, head and neck, liver or kidney cancer. CDR3 sequence (DNA): TGTGCCAGCAGTGTCGGGACGGGCGGCTACACCTTC. Translated: CASSVGTGGYTF.